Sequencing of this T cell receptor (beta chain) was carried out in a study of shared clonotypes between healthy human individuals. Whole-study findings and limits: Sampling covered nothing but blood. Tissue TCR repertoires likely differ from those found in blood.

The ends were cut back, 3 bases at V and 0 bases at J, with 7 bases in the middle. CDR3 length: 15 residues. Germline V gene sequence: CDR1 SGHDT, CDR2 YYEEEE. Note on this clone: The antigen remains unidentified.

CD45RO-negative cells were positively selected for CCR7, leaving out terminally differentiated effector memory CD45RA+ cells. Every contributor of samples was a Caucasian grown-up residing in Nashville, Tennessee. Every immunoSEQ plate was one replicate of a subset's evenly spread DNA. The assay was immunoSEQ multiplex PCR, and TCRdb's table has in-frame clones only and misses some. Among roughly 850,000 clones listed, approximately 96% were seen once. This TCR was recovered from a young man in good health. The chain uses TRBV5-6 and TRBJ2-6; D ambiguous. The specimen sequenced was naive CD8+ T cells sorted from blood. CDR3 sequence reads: CASSSRYSGANVLTF. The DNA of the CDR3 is TGTGCCAGCAGCTCCCGGTACTCTGGGGCCAACGTCCTGACTTTC.